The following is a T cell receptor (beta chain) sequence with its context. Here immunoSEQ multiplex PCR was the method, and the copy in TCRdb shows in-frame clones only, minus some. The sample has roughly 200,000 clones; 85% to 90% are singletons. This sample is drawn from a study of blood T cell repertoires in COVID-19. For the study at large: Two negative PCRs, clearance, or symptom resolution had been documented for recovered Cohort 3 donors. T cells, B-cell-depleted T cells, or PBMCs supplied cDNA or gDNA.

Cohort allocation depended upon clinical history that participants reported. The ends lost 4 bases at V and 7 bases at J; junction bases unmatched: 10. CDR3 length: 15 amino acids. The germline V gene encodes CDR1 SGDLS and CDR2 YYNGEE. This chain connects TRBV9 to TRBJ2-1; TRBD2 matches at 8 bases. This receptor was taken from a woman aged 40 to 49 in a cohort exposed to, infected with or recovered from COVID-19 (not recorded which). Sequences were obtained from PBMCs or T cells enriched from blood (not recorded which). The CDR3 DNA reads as TGTGCCAGCAGCCCTCCCGGGACTAGAAAAAATGAGCAGTTCTTC. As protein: CASSPPGTRKNEQFF.